Listed below are T cell receptor beta chains from one sample, sequenced in a study of T-cell reconstitution after alpha-beta-depleted transplantation in children. TCRdb re-analysed the PCR reads in MiXCR, keeping a single row per CDR3 protein. In the table there are around 450,000 distinct CDR3 sequences, 15% to 20% of which are singletons. Sequencing used PBMCs, mostly from graft donor cells, obtained 360 days after TCRalphabeta/CD19-depleted stem cell transplant. The receptors were sampled from a boy under three years old who had a stem cell transplant for Wiskott-Aldrich syndrome, so the T cells may come from the graft donor. The CDR3 runs from the conserved cysteine through the conserved F or W. The D gene is left open where the match is weak. Expanded clones are given a class, and other clones once, few, many or no size at all.

j_gene,d_gene,v_gene,abundance,CDR3aa,CDR3nt
TRBJ2-5,TRBD1,TRBV19,-,CASSIGDRAWGQETQYF,TGTGCCAGTAGTATTGGGGACAGGGCGTGGGGCCAAGAGACCCAGTACTTC
TRBJ2-1,-,TRBV6-7,-,CASSYSRYGFNEQFF,TGTGCCAGCAGTTACTCGAGGTATGGTTTCAATGAGCAGTTCTTC
TRBJ2-7,TRBD2,TRBV5-1,few,CASSLDGLAAYEQYF,TGCGCCAGCAGCCTAGATGGACTAGCGGCCTACGAGCAGTACTTC
TRBJ2-7,TRBD1,TRBV12-3/TRBV12-4,few,CASRPTGGRTYEQYF,TGTGCCAGCAGACCGACAGGGGGCCGTACCTACGAGCAGTACTTC
TRBJ1-5,-,TRBV24-1,few,CATSDNRAINQPQHF,TGTGCCACCAGTGATAACAGGGCAATCAATCAGCCCCAGCATTTT
TRBJ2-6,-,TRBV28,-,CASTPRSPSGANVLTF,TGTGCCAGCACCCCCCGGAGCCCCTCTGGGGCCAACGTCCTGACTTTC
TRBJ2-1,-,TRBV18,few,CASTPTRDNYNEQFF,TGTGCCAGCACACCAACCCGGGACAATTACAATGAGCAGTTCTTC
TRBJ2-3,-,TRBV24-1,-,CATSDPQGWDTDTQYF,TGTGCCACCAGTGATCCACAGGGCTGGGACACAGATACGCAGTATTTT
TRBJ2-2,-,TRBV9,-,CASSPRSTGELFF,TGTGCCAGCAGCCCCAGAAGCACCGGGGAGCTGTTTTTT
TRBJ1-2,-,TRBV7-2,few,CASSLSGTDNYGYTF,TGTGCCAGCAGCTTATCAGGGACCGATAACTATGGCTACACCTTC
TRBJ1-1,-,TRBV4-1,-,CASSQDRTGANTEAFF,TGCGCCAGCAGCCAAGATCGAACAGGAGCAAACACTGAAGCTTTCTTT
TRBJ2-7,-,TRBV2,-,CASSAWHYEQYF,TGTGCCAGCAGTGCCTGGCATTACGAGCAGTACTTC
TRBJ2-4,TRBD1,TRBV12-3/TRBV12-4,-,CASSFWTGTRVMPKNIQYF,TGTGCCAGCAGTTTTTGGACAGGCACCCGGGTCATGCCCAAAAACATTCAGTACTTC
TRBJ2-1,TRBD2,TRBV6-1,few,CASSELAGGGEQFF,TGTGCCAGCAGTGAACTAGCGGGAGGTGGTGAGCAGTTCTTC
TRBJ2-5,-,TRBV5-1,many,CASSLGGGGETQYF,TGCGCCAGCAGCTTAGGAGGGGGTGGAGAGACCCAGTACTTC
TRBJ2-2,-,TRBV5-1,few,CASSYRSSGAGELFF,TGCGCCAGCAGCTACCGGAGCTCGGGGGCCGGGGAGCTGTTTTTT
TRBJ2-3,-,TRBV20-1,few,CSAPQGLTDTQYF,TGCAGTGCTCCCCAGGGGTTGACAGATACGCAGTATTTT
TRBJ1-6,TRBD1,TRBV12-3/TRBV12-4,-,CASSFRSGGYSNSPLHF,TGTGCCAGCAGTTTCCGATCAGGGGGCTATAGTAATTCACCCCTCCACTTT
TRBJ1-4,TRBD1,TRBV5-1,-,CASSEDRPNEKLFF,TGCGCCAGCAGCGAGGACAGGCCTAATGAAAAACTGTTTTTT
TRBJ2-7,TRBD2,TRBV4-3,-,CASSQGEMAGVLHEQYF,TGCGCCAGCAGCCAAGGGGAAATGGCGGGAGTTTTACACGAGCAGTACTTC
TRBJ2-1,-,TRBV6-2/TRBV6-3,many,CASSHSHEQFF,TGTGCCAGCAGTCATTCGCATGAGCAGTTCTTC
TRBJ1-2,-,TRBV29-1,few,CSVEDNSYGYTF,TGCAGCGTTGAAGATAACAGCTATGGCTACACCTTC
TRBJ2-2,-,TRBV6-2/TRBV6-3,-,CASSGRDKNTGELFF,TGTGCCAGCAGTGGCCGGGACAAGAACACCGGGGAGCTGTTTTTT
TRBJ2-3,-,TRBV5-1,-,CACRGGLTDTQYF,TGCGCCTGCAGGGGCGGTCTCACAGATACGCAGTATTTT
TRBJ2-6,-,TRBV9,few,CASSAAPGRVIYSGANVLTF,TGTGCCAGCAGCGCGGCCCCGGGGCGGGTCATTTACTCTGGGGCCAACGTCCTGACTTTC
TRBJ2-7,TRBD2,TRBV6-2/TRBV6-3,-,CASETGGYEQYF,TGTGCCAGCGAGACGGGGGGGTACGAGCAGTACTTC
TRBJ1-5,-,TRBV24-1,-,CATSDEVTQSQHF,TGTGCCACCAGTGATGAGGTAACGCAGTCCCAGCATTTT
TRBJ2-7,TRBD2,TRBV12-3/TRBV12-4,-,CASSKRLAGGYLYEQYF,TGTGCCAGCAGTAAAAGACTAGCGGGGGGTTACCTCTACGAGCAGTACTTC
TRBJ2-7,-,TRBV24-1,few,CATSDPGTYEQYF,TGTGCCACCAGTGATCCCGGGACCTACGAGCAGTACTTC
TRBJ2-1,TRBD2,TRBV5-1,-,CASSLMPSGGPPYNEQFF,TGCGCCAGCAGCTTAATGCCTAGCGGGGGCCCGCCCTACAATGAGCAGTTCTTC
TRBJ2-7,TRBD2,TRBV24-1,few,CATSDPRTSGSTQYF,TGTGCCACCAGTGACCCCCGGACTAGCGGGAGTACGCAGTACTTC